The text below deals with one TCR beta chain. As yet, its antigen is unknown. These data originate in a study of T cells in Graves' hyperthyroidism and ophthalmopathy. For Graves' hyperthyroidism to be stable, ophthalmopathy could not progress within 18 months. Study-level findings and limits: Most clonotypes expanded in the thyroid (above 0.001) were also present in blood. With a median lead of 6.5 months before onset, the model predicted ophthalmopathy.

The source material, RNA transcripts, was used to amplify TCR beta CDR3 regions. The HTBI primer set was used in a first-round RT-PCR of the TCR CDR3. TCRdb recomputed calls from the multiplex PCR reads with MiXCR, one row per CDR3 protein. The sample consists of around 430,000 distinct CDR3 sequences, approximately 15% of them appearing once. Sequenced sample: blood. The TCR sequence derives from a woman aged 25 to 39 with Graves' hyperthyroidism.

The CDR3 here is CSANGRENSPLHF. CDR3 bases: TGCAGTGCTAACGGACGCGAGAATTCACCCCTCCACTTT. The chain carries TRBV20-1 and TRBJ1-6; D gene uncertain. The CDR3 extends over 13 amino acids. CDR1 and CDR2 (germline): DFQATT, SNEGSKA (reference sequence). V lost 4 bases to trimming and J lost 7 bases, with 11 bases between them.